This T cell receptor beta chain was sequenced in a study of tumor-infiltrating lymphocytes in primary liver carcinoma. V was cut by 3 bases and J by 6 bases, with 17 bases left in between. The CDR3 sequence is 16 residues long. Germline CDR1 SGHAT, CDR2 FQNNGV. Unsorted bulk tissue (roughly 18-32 mg) underwent RNA and DNA co-extraction. No treatment had been given to the patients, who were chronically infected with HBV. Viable tumor cells exceeded 75% in all tumor samples. Study-level findings and limits: Top clones occupying all five tumor regions numbered only about 8-25%. Relative to tumor region pairs, the tumor-adjacent and tumor-blood pairs showed overlap that was lower.

This clonotype showed up just once. The antigen is unknown. Researchers generated TCR beta cDNA from about 450 ng of total RNA, relying on a constant-region primer. Modified slightly, ARM-PCR produced TCR beta libraries over three nested multiplex PCR rounds. TRBV1-TRBV30 forward primers paired with a C-beta reverse primer were used in the first two PCR rounds, which ran approximately 10 cycles each. MiXCR, applied by TCRdb to the multiplex PCR reads, yields one record per CDR3 protein. This sample yields roughly 100,000 distinct CDR3 sequences, of which roughly four fifths are seen a single time; about a fifth belongs to the top ten.

This chain connects TRBV11-2 to TRBJ2-2; D might be TRBD1 (5 bases). The sequence was obtained from a man aged 35 to 55 with primary liver carcinoma and hepatitis B virus infection. Sample: liver tumor tissue from sampling region 3. Documented subset: tumor region T3, left-lateral pole. CDR3 in amino acids: CASSLKGFPGAGELFF. CDR3 in DNA: TGTGCCAGCAGCTTGAAGGGGTTTCCAGGCGCCGGGGAGCTGTTTTTT.